These T cell receptor beta chains were read from a single sample in a study of PD-L1 blockade in urothelial cancer. Profiling relied on immunoSEQ multiplex PCR, and the TCRdb table lists in-frame clones only, not all of them. The sample includes around 110,000 clones, around 90% seen only once; the top ten take around 4%. Sample: PBMCs, taken around atezolizumab (anti-PD-L1) treatment. Source of these receptors: a man in his 60s with urothelial cancer. CDR3s include the opening cysteine and the closing phenylalanine or tryptophan. Fields, in order: J gene, V gene, D gene, CDR3 protein, CDR3 DNA. The D gene is left open where the match is weak.

>TRBJ2-1|TRBV4-1|TRBD2
CASSPSLAGDYNEQFF
TGCGCCAGCAGCCCCTCTTTAGCGGGGGATTACAATGAGCAGTTCTTC
>TRBJ1-4|TRBV9|.
CASSVGQGYEKLFF
TGTGCCAGCAGCGTAGGCCAGGGGTATGAAAAACTGTTTTTT
>TRBJ2-7|TRBV7-9|.
CASSAARGLEGEQYF
TGTGCCAGCAGTGCCGCTAGAGGCTTGGAGGGCGAGCAGTACTTC
>TRBJ1-1|TRBV9|.
CASSVQSEAFF
TGTGCCAGCAGCGTACAGTCGGAAGCTTTCTTT
>TRBJ2-1|TRBV29-1|.
CSALTTVAEQFF
TGCAGCGCCCTAACTACCGTCGCTGAGCAGTTCTTC
>TRBJ1-6|TRBV6-1|TRBD1
CASSEETGVYSPLHF
TGTGCCAGCAGTGAAGAAACAGGGGTATATTCACCCCTCCACTTT
>TRBJ2-1|TRBV9|.
CASSVSVGVAYNEQFF
TGTGCCAGCAGCGTATCGGTCGGAGTGGCCTACAATGAGCAGTTCTTC
>TRBJ2-1|TRBV11-2|TRBD2
CASSPRPSSGGSSYNEQFF
TGTGCCAGCAGCCCACGCCCGTCTAGCGGGGGGAGCTCCTACAATGAGCAGTTCTTC
>TRBJ2-7|TRBV5-1|TRBD1
CASSQDRGGGEQYF
TGCGCCAGCAGCCAGGACAGAGGGGGCGGCGAGCAGTACTTC
>TRBJ2-5|TRBV7-2|.
CASSLARREKTQYF
TGTGCCAGCAGCTTAGCGCGTAGGGAGAAGACCCAGTACTTC